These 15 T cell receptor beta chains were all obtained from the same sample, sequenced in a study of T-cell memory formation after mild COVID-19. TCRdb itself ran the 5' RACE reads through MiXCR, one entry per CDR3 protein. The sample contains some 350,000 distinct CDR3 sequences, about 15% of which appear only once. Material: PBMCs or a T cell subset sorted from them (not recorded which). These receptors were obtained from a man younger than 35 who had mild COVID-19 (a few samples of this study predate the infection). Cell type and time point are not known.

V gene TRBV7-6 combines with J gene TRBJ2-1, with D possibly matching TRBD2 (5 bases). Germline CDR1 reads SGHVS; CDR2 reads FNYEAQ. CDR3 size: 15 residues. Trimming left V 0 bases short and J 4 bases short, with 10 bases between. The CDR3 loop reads CASSLASASYNEQFF. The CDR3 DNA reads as TGTGCCAGCAGCTTAGCTAGCGCGAGTTACAATGAGCAGTTCTTC. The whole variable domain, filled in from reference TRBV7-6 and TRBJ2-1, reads GAGVSQSPRYKVTKRGQDVALRCDPISGHVSLYWYRQALGQGPEFLTYFNYEAQQDKSGLPNDRFSAERPEGSISTLTIQRTEQRDSAMYRCASSLASASYNEQFFGPGTRLTVL.

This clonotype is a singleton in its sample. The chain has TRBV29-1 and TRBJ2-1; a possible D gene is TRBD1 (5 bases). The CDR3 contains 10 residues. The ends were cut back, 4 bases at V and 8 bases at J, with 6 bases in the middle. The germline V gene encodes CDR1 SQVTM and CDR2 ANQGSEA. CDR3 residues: CSVGQYEQFF. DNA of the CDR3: TGCAGCGTTGGACAGTATGAGCAGTTCTTC.

CDR3 sequence reads: CSAETANYGYTF. CDR3 in DNA: TGCAGTGCTGAGACAGCTAACTATGGCTACACCTTC. The chain combines TRBV20-1 with TRBJ1-2; D is perhaps TRBD1 (5 bases). Germline V gives CDR1 DFQATT, CDR2 SNEGSKA (reference sequence). The V end was cut by 5 bases, the J end by 0 bases, with 7 bases between. The CDR3 covers 12 residues.

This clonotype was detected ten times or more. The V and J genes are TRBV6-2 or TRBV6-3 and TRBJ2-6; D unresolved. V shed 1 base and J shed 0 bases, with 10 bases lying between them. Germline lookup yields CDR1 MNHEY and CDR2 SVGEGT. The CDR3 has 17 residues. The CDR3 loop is CASSYLGPSSGANVLTF. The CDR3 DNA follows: TGTGCCAGCAGTTACTTAGGGCCGAGCTCTGGGGCCAACGTCCTGACTTTC.

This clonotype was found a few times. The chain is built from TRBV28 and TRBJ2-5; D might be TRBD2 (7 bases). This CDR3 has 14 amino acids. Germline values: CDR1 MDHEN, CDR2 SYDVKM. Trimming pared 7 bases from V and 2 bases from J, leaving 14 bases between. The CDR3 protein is CASKGGAHQETQYF. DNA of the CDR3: TGTGCCAGCAAAGGGGGGGCACATCAAGAGACCCAGTACTTC.

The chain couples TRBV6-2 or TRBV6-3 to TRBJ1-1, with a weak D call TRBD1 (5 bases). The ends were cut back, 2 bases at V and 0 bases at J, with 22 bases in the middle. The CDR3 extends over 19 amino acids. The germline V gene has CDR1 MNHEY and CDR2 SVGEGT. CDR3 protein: CASSYPFAASGTMNTEAFF. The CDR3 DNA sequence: TGTGCCAGCAGTTACCCATTTGCGGCCTCTGGGACCATGAACACTGAAGCTTTCTTT.

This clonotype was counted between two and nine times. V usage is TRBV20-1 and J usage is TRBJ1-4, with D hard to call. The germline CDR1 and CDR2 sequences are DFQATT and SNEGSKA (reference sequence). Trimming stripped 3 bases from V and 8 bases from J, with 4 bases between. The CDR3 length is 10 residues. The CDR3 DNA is TGCAGTGCTAGTATAGAAAAACTGTTTTTT. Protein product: CSASIEKLFF.

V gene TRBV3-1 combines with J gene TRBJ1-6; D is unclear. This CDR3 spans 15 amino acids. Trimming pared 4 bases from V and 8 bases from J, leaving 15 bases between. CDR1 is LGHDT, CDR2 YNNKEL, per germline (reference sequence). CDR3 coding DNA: TGTGCCAGCAGCCGCCTAACCGGGCGGGATTCACCCCTCCACTTT. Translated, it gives CASSRLTGRDSPLHF.

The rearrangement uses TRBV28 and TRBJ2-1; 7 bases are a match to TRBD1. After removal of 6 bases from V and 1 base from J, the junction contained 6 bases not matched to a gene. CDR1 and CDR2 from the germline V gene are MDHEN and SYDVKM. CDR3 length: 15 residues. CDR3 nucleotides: TGTGCCAGCAGATCCGGGACAGTATCCTACAATGAGCAGTTCTTC. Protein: CASRSGTVSYNEQFF.

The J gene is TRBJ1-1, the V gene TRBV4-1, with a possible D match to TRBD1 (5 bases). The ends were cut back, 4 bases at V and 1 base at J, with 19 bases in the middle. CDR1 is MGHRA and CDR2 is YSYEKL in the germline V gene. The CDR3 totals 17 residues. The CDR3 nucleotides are TGCGCCAGCAGCCTTCATCGGTCGGGGCGGGGGAACACTGAAGCTTTCTTT. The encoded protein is CASSLHRSGRGNTEAFF.

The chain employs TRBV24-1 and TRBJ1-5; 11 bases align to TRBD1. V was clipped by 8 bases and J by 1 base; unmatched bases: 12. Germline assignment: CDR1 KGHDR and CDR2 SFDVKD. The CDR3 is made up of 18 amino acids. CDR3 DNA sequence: TGTGCCACCAACCGAGGGACAGGGGGATCGGCGAGCAATCAGCCCCAGCATTTT. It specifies CATNRGTGGSASNQPQHF.

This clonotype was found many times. Written as DNA, the CDR3 is TGCGCCAGCAGCCAAGATCCCGGACTAGAGGCCGGGGAGCTGTTTTTT. Encoded protein: CASSQDPGLEAGELFF. J is TRBJ2-2 and V is TRBV4-3; 7 nucleotides match TRBD2. V shed 0 bases and J 6 bases; nucleotides not matched to a gene: 7. This CDR3 comprises 16 residues. Germline CDR1 and CDR2: LGHNA and YSLEER.

CDR3 sequence (DNA): TGTGCCAGCAGCTTATCCGGGGGGTACGAGCAGTACTTC. Amino acid sequence: CASSLSGGYEQYF. The rearrangement joins TRBV7-9 to TRBJ2-7; 7 nucleotides match TRBD2. V shed 2 bases, J shed 4 bases, and the junction held 2 bases outside the gene matches. The CDR3 extends over 13 amino acids. Germline V lookup: CDR1 SEHNR, CDR2 FQNEAQ (reference sequence).

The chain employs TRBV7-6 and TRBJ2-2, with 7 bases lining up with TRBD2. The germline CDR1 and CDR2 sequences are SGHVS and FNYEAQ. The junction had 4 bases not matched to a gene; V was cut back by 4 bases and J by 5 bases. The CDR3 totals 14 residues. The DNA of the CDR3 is TGTGCCAGCAGCTGGGTCGGGGGGACCGGGGAGCTGTTTTTT. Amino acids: CASSWVGGTGELFF.

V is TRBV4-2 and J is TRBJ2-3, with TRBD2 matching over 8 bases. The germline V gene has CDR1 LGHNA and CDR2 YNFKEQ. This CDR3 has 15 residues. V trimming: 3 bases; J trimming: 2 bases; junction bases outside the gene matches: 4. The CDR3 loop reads CASSQSRGATDTQYF. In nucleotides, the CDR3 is TGTGCCAGCAGCCAGTCGCGGGGGGCCACAGATACGCAGTATTTT.